This T cell receptor beta chain came from a study of a mutant IDH1 vaccine in newly diagnosed glioma. Study context: Across weeks 1, 3, 5, 7, 11, 15, 19 and 23, patients received a vaccination each time, eight in all. Previous care, which was radiotherapy, temozolomide, or both, most often involved both. Study-level points and caveats: Pseudoprogression looked unconnected to shifts in top peripheral T cell clonotypes.

Comments on this clone: No antigen is known for it.

Clones were read by immunoSEQ multiplex PCR, and TCRdb kept only the in-frame ones, dropping some. The data show tens of thousands of clones, about 85% seen once. Time point described: week 5, during vaccination. Every single dose of the vaccine, 300 ug of mutant IDH1 20-mer peptide, came with topical imiquimod. Astrocytomas that were new, WHO grade 3 or 4, IDH1-mutant and ATRX-lost were present in the donors. With 2 bases clipped from V and 2 bases from J, the junction kept 6 bases outside the gene matches. This CDR3 has 16 amino acids. Germline CDR1 and CDR2: SGHDT and YYEEEE. The origin of this receptor is a middle-aged woman with glioma. Some clones in this sample may be carry-over from other donors' samples. The chain couples TRBV5-6 to TRBJ1-5, with 8 bases that match TRBD1. Here the sequenced sample was peripheral blood mononuclear cells (PBMCs), taken from a glioma patient whose treatment included an IDH1 peptide vaccine. The CDR3 loop reads CASSFDRGLGNQPQHF. The CDR3 DNA is TGTGCCAGCAGCTTCGACAGGGGACTCGGCAATCAGCCCCAGCATTTT.